The present entry profiles one T cell receptor (beta chain) with its context. This sample is drawn from a study of blood T cell repertoires in COVID-19. Study context: COVID-19 samples collected from the United States, Italy and Spain covered acute and convalescent phases. In each case, the material was cDNA or gDNA derived from T cells, B-cell-depleted T cells, or PBMCs.

The V and J ends lost 3 bases and 8 bases, in that order; junction bases with no gene match: 9. This CDR3 has 16 amino acids. Germline CDR1 and CDR2: LGHDT and YNNKEL (reference sequence). Authors' processing steps: For nucleated cells, counts were estimated from reference gene primer amplification. The data were produced by immunoSEQ multiplex PCR, yet TCRdb's version contains in-frame clones alone and is incomplete. The D gene and trimming were derived from the DNA, and the V and J assignments and clone size from that table. Of about 200,000 clones in the sample, roughly 89% were seen once. The chain combines TRBV3-1 (or the pseudogene TRBV3-2) with TRBJ1-4; 10 nucleotides align to TRBD1. This sequence originates from a man between 50 and 59 years old with acute or convalescent COVID-19. The sequenced material came from peripheral blood. The CDR3, as DNA: TGTGCCAGCAGCCATTACGGGACAGGGGACGGGGAAAAACTGTTTTTT. Translation gives CASSHYGTGDGEKLFF.